This T cell receptor (beta chain) was identified during a study of OX40 agonist ivuxolimab in advanced cancers. In the case of this clone: The antigen remains undetermined.

This CDR3 has 14 residues. Germline CDR1 reads MNHEY; CDR2 reads SVGAGI. Trimming cost V 5 bases and J 0 bases, with 8 bases left between them. Study outcomes and limitations: Both blood CD4+ and CD8+ T cells showed clonal growth by week 6 at 0.1 to 3.0 mg/kg. Expanded peripheral T cells had an undetermined antigen specificity.

Only in-frame clones appear in the TCRdb table, and some are missing; sequencing was by immunoSEQ multiplex PCR. Of roughly 71,000 clones listed, 85% are singletons. The source of this sequence is an adult with an advanced solid tumor such as melanoma, head and neck, liver or kidney cancer. The material sequenced was CD4+ or CD8+ T cells sorted from blood, taken in a trial of the OX40 agonist ivuxolimab. The chain couples TRBV6-5 to TRBJ1-3; D not certain. The CDR3 nucleotides are TGTGCCAGCAGTAGCCTACACTCTGGAAACACCATATATTTT. Its translation: CASSSLHSGNTIYF.